The clone carrying this T cell receptor (beta chain) occurred once. This entry is derived from a study of CD8 T cells in Susac syndrome. TCR beta was sequenced from blood CD8+ and CD4+ T cells. TEMRA cells were enriched by FACS, while CD8+ and CD4+ T cells were obtained through a negative isolation that was performed magnetically. V was clipped by 2 bases and J by 4 bases, with 11 bases between them. The CDR3 spans 14 residues. Germline values: CDR1 SQVTM, CDR2 ANQGSEA. Random hexamers primed reverse transcription of about 0.45 to 1 ug RNA. The amplification used immunoSEQ multiplex PCR on TCR beta CDR3; it spanned 54 Vbeta and 13 Jbeta. TCRdb re-analysed the immunoSEQ multiplex PCR reads in MiXCR, keeping a single row per CDR3 protein. The sample includes just over 150,000 distinct CDR3 sequences, 95% to 96% of them seen just once.

The source of this sequence is a human donor with multiple sclerosis. V usage is TRBV29-1 and J usage is TRBJ2-2, with D possibly TRBD1 on 5 matching bases. The material sequenced was CD8+ T cells from PBMCs. The CDR3 region is CSVETKGSTGELFF. In DNA, the CDR3 is TGCAGCGTTGAAACTAAGGGGTCCACCGGGGAGCTGTTTTTT.